These 5 T cell receptor beta chains share one sample of origin, sequenced in a study of blood T cell repertoires in COVID-19. TCRdb keeps only in-frame clones here, not all; method: immunoSEQ multiplex PCR. Found here are 130,000 to 150,000 clones, approximately 87% of them singletons; the top ten hold approximately 1.2%. The sample was PBMCs or T cells enriched from blood (not recorded which). These receptors were obtained from a woman in her thirties with acute COVID-19.

The rearrangement links TRBV27 to TRBJ1-1; a weak D match, TRBD1 (6 bases). Germline V lookup: CDR1 MNHEY, CDR2 SMNVEV (reference sequence). The CDR3 length is 15 residues. Trimming removed 6 bases at V and 0 bases at J, with 14 bases between. The CDR3 loop is CASRTGFIMNTEAFF. The DNA of the CDR3 is TGTGCCAGCAGAACAGGGTTCATCATGAACACTGAAGCTTTCTTT.

This sequence joins TRBV18 and TRBJ2-3; 10 nucleotides agree with TRBD1. Germline lookup yields CDR1 KGHSH and CDR2 LQKENI. This CDR3 is built from 18 residues. Germline trimming cut 4 bases from V and 1 base from J; bases unmatched to any gene: 11. As DNA, the CDR3 is TGTGCCAGCTCACGAGTTGGGGACAGGGGTTATGGCACAGATACGCAGTATTTT. Amino acids: CASSRVGDRGYGTDTQYF.

This clone was picked up one time. This chain connects TRBV27 to TRBJ1-3; TRBD1 matches at 7 bases. The CDR3 contains 15 residues. CDR1 is MNHEY and CDR2 is SMNVEV in the germline V gene (reference sequence). J lost 0 bases, V lost 2 bases, and 1 base had no gene match. The CDR3 nucleotides read TGTGCCAGCAGTTTAACAGGGGACTCTGGAAACACCATATATTTT. Residues: CASSLTGDSGNTIYF.

The chain combines TRBV19 with TRBJ1-2; TRBD1 agrees at 9 bases. The V segment lost 9 bases and the J segment 4 bases; nucleotides outside the gene matches: 9. CDR3 size: 14 residues. Germline CDR1 is LNHDA and CDR2 is SQIVND (reference sequence). The CDR3 coding sequence is TGTGCCAGCCGCAGGACAGGGGAGAGCTATGGCTACACCTTC. Its translation is CASRRTGESYGYTF.

The chain combines TRBV19 with TRBJ1-5, with 11 bases lining up with TRBD1. The CDR3 extends over 16 amino acids. CDR1 LNHDA and CDR2 SQIVND come from the germline V gene (reference sequence). V dropped 4 bases and J dropped 2; count of bases not matched to a gene: 4. The chain's CDR3 is CASSNGQGAGNQPQHF. For the CDR3, the DNA is TGTGCCAGTAGTAACGGACAGGGGGCTGGCAATCAGCCCCAGCATTTT.